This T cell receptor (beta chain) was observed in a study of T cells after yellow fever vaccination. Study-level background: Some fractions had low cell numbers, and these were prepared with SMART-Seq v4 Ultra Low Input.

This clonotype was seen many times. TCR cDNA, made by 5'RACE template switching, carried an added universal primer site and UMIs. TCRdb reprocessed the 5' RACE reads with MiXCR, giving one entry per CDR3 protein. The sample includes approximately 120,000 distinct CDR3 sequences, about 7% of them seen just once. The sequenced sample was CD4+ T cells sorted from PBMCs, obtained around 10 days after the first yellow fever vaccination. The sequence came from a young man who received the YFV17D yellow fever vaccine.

CDR3 in DNA: TGTGCCAGCAACATGGGTGGGAATGAGCAGTTCTTC. Its protein is CASNMGGNEQFF. V usage is TRBV6-6 and J usage is TRBJ2-1; D is ambiguous. Trimming took 7 bases from V and 7 from J, leaving 11 bases between them. The CDR3 is made up of 12 amino acids. Germline V lookup: CDR1 MNHNY, CDR2 SVGAGI (reference sequence).